Given below is one T cell receptor beta chain in context. This clone's antigen is unknown. There are no base qualities to consult, and no much larger clone falls within one base. Library creation used the immunoSEQ multiplex PCR assay. Adaptive Biotechnologies handled the TCRB amplification, library preparation, sequencing and preliminary bioinformatics at Survey level resolution. For TCRB sequencing, genomic DNA from sorted cTfh populations was amplified by multiplex PCR. The original pipeline was this. Clonality was calculated in R as 1 minus normalized Shannon entropy, and the Gini index was computed with the R package ineq. To get the overlap score, the summed counts of shared sequences were divided by the total counts of all sequences in both of the compared samples. Significance of shared clonotypes was assessed by Fisher's exact test, with a theoretical repertoire of 10^7 TCRB sequences assumed. TCRdb mirrors the immuneACCESS table, restricted to in-frame sequences. Some clones are absent from its copies; in checked studies, under half trace to an unresolved V gene, and the reason for the others is unknown. The V and J calls and clone size were taken over from that table, and D and trimming were inferred from the DNA. The sample table records 9,500 to 12,000 clones; roughly 80% of these occur just once. The ten largest clones add up to 3% to 4% of the sample.

V drops 6 bases and J drops 4 bases, leaving 9 bases in between. Including the terminal cysteine and phenylalanine, the CDR3 comprises 12 residues. The only DNA kept is the CDR3, 36 bases in frame from the first base. In the germline V gene, CDR1 corresponds to MDHEN and CDR2 to SYDVKM. This sample was included in a study of follicular helper T cells after annual influenza vaccination (dated by TCRdb to about 2017). Some background on the complete study: After each seasonal influenza vaccination, blood was collected on days 0, 7 and 28. To study recall of cTfh clones, some subjects were followed across successive annual vaccinations spanning the 2013-2014, 2014-2015 and 2015-2016 seasons. One week after vaccination, a second recruited cohort of 12 to 13 subjects (Table S1) displayed a similar ICOS+CD38+ cTfh response. Multi-year samples were obtained from 6 or 7 subjects, with two vaccination seasons covered for a few subjects and three seasons covered for two subjects. Samples from 2013-2014 were cryopreserved, whereas samples from 2015 were processed immediately after collection. What the research found in general, with its limitations: Productive TCRB sequences were recovered from only roughly 8.5-23% of analyzed cells, so rare clonotypes could not be sampled. With successive annual vaccinations, a recurrent oligoclonal ICOS+CD38+ cTfh response was recalled, and this response contained tetramer and AIM influenza-specific clonotypes. ICOS+CD38+ cTfh clonality correlated with the frequency of that population, and its change correlated with the change in circulating plasmablast frequency. Day 7 ICOS+CD38+ clones were most often found later in ICOS-CD38- cTfh, suggesting that subset may serve as a memory reservoir.

Read against the paper, the sample's time point label means: 2015-2016 season, pre-vaccination. Adults received seasonal inactivated influenza vaccine (Fluvarix), and TCRB sequencing tracked sorted blood CD4 subsets before and after vaccination. Subjects were considered eligible if community-dwelling and if influenza vaccine had not been received in the prior 6 months. Exclusions included influenza vaccine contraindications, substance abuse, HIV/AIDS, active malignancy, immunomodulatory medication and active illness such as respiratory infection. At each time point, about 35 to 110 mL of blood was collected. Non-naive CD4+CXCR5+PD-1+ cells were defined as circulating Tfh and were sorted into two fractions, ICOS+CD38+ and ICOS-CD38-. PBMC were isolated using Ficoll-Paque PLUS or SepMate separation. Before DNA extraction, cell subsets were sorted from PBMC on a BD FACS Aria.

The source was CXCR5+ CD38- circulating T follicular helper cells from blood, collected on the day of influenza vaccination. This sample's cell subset or site label indicates: circulating Tfh, non-naive CD4+CXCR5+PD-1+ (ICOS+CD38+ or ICOS-CD38-). The chain is made from TRBV28 and TRBJ1-2; there is no confident call for the D gene. The origin of this receptor is an adult who received the influenza vaccine. This receptor carries the CDR3 CASSQGFYGYTF. The nucleotide sequence is given as TGTGCCAGCAGCCAAGGATTCTATGGCTACACCTTC.